This TCR beta chain was retrieved from a study of T cells in Graves' hyperthyroidism and ophthalmopathy. Uncontrolled infection, other autoimmune disease, pregnancy or lactation led to exclusion. Clinical symptoms, serum thyroxine, TRAb, thyroid ultrasound and orbital computed tomography informed diagnoses. CDR1 and CDR2 from the germline V gene are LNHDA and SQIVND (reference sequence). The CDR3 loop spans 15 amino acids. The V segment lost 6 bases and the J segment 8 bases; nucleotides outside the gene matches: 12. RNA transcripts provided the source from which TCR beta CDR3 regions were amplified. A first-round RT-PCR of the TCR CDR3 used the HTBI primer set. A single record per CDR3 protein comes from TCRdb applying MiXCR to the multiplex PCR reads. The sample contains 500,000 to 600,000 distinct CDR3 sequences, roughly 46% of which appear only once. On this clonotype itself: Its matching antigen is unknown.

Findings and caveats of the study: Stable hyperthyroidism and ophthalmopathy were separated using 13 V-J signatures. Most clonotypes that expanded in the thyroid above 0.001 also showed up in blood.

Sequenced input: peripheral blood or thyroid tissue (not recorded which). The chain employs TRBV19 and TRBJ1-1; 10 nucleotides align to TRBD1. This receptor was obtained from an adult woman with Graves' disease, either hyperthyroidism or ophthalmopathy (not recorded which). This chain's CDR3 is CASSDRGQGGEEAFF. The CDR3 DNA sequence: TGTGCCAGTAGCGACAGGGGGCAAGGCGGGGAGGAAGCTTTCTTT.